This T cell receptor beta chain derives from a study of T cells in localized non-small cell lung cancer. The study's findings and limits: Without multi-region sequencing, intratumor heterogeneity could not be excluded. Patients showing higher blood T cell density tended to see longer overall survival. There was higher T cell clonality in uninvolved adjacent lung than in tumor, and it was highest there.

Notes on this clone: Its antigen remains unidentified.

Looked up from germline, CDR1 is MDHEN and CDR2 is SYDVKM. V shed 8 bases and J shed 8 bases, with 7 bases lying between them. This CDR3 is built from 11 residues. Data came from immunoSEQ multiplex PCR; TCRdb stores just in-frame clones and leaves some out. The data contain approximately 88,000 clones, around 90% of them singletons. Sequences were derived from PBMCs, sampled before any cancer treatment. The chain has TRBV28 and TRBJ1-6; D gene ambiguous. The sequence derives from a woman aged 35 to 69 with stage II squamous cell lung carcinoma. The CDR3 is CASGKYSPLHF. The CDR3 DNA sequence: TGTGCCAGCGGGAAATATTCACCCCTCCACTTT.